Sequencing of this TCR beta chain was carried out in a study of cytomegalovirus exposure and HLA in healthy donors. Produced via immunoSEQ multiplex PCR; TCRdb's table is partial and in-frame only. The data contain around 150,000 clones, roughly 79% of them seen just once; the ten biggest clones take up roughly 30%. With 4 bases clipped from V and 0 bases from J, the junction kept 1 base outside the gene matches. The CDR3 loop spans 14 amino acids. Germline CDR1 reads SGHRS; CDR2 reads YFSETQ. The chain carries TRBV5-1 and TRBJ1-1, with 9 bases matching TRBD1. Sequencing used PBMCs. This receptor was taken from a man aged 30-40 years in good health and CMV-seropositive. The CDR3 here is CASSGQGMNTEAFF. Written as DNA, the CDR3 is TGCGCCAGCAGCGGACAGGGGATGAACACTGAAGCTTTCTTT.